This is a list of T cell receptor beta chains from one sample in a study of T-cell reconstitution after alpha-beta-depleted transplantation in children. In TCRdb, the PCR reads were re-called with MiXCR into one record per CDR3 protein. This table has about 72,000 distinct CDR3 sequences, more than 5.5% appearing once. This specimen consisted of PBMCs from the stem cell graft donor, obtained from the stem cell graft. The receptors were gathered from a human donor who donated a stem cell graft to a child with acute lymphoblastic leukemia. Each CDR3 is given with its conserved first and last residue. A D gene is named only where the DNA matches it firmly. Rows give clone size only sometimes, using once, few, many, or a class for an expanded clone.

DNA | CDR3 | V | D | size | J
TGTGCCAGCAGCTACGGACTAGCGGGGGGGACAGATACGCAGTATTTT | CASSYGLAGGTDTQYF | TRBV7-2 | TRBD2 | many | TRBJ2-3
TGTGCCAGTAGTACTAACCCGGGACCAGCGCGCTACAATGAGCAGTTCTTC | CASSTNPGPARYNEQFF | TRBV19 | NA | many | TRBJ2-1
TGCAGTGCTAGTCGGGAGGGGGGGGGTTCCACCGGGGAGCTGTTTTTT | CSASREGGGSTGELFF | TRBV20-1 | TRBD2 | many | TRBJ2-2
TGTGCCAGCAGCTGCCGGACGGTTCCCTACGAGCAGTACTTC | CASSCRTVPYEQYF | TRBV7-9 | NA | many | TRBJ2-7
TGTGCCAGCAGTTTGCTAGCGGGAGGATACTACGAGCAGTACTTC | CASSLLAGGYYEQYF | TRBV27 | TRBD2 | many | TRBJ2-7
TGTGCCAGCAGTGGCAGGGGGCTAAAGAGGGACGAGCAGTACTTC | CASSGRGLKRDEQYF | TRBV27 | TRBD1 | many | TRBJ2-7
TGTGCCAGCAGCCCCATTTGGGGGGGCACAGATACGCAGTATTTT | CASSPIWGGTDTQYF | TRBV6-5 | NA | many | TRBJ2-3
TGCGCCAGCAGCTTGAACAGGCTGGACGCTGAAGCTTTCTTT | CASSLNRLDAEAFF | TRBV5-1 | NA | few | TRBJ1-1
TGTGCCAGCAGGGACCTGTGGGCACAGGCGGACCAAGAGACCCAGTACTTC | CASRDLWAQADQETQYF | TRBV12-1 | NA | NA | TRBJ2-5
TGTGCCAGCAGCTTGAACAGAGCCGCCGGGGCCCAGTACTTC | CASSLNRAAGAQYF | TRBV5-8 | NA | few | TRBJ2-5
TGTGCCAGCAGCTTAACGGACTCTGGGGCCAACGTCCTGACTTTC | CASSLTDSGANVLTF | TRBV11-2 | NA | NA | TRBJ2-6
TGTGCCAGCAGCCTCAAACGGGAGACGAACACCGGGGAGCTGTTTTTT | CASSLKRETNTGELFF | TRBV5-4 | NA | many | TRBJ2-2
TGTGCCAGCAGTTACGGAACAGCGAGCACAGATACGCAGTATTTT | CASSYGTASTDTQYF | TRBV6-5 | NA | many | TRBJ2-3
TGTGCCAGTAGCGCGGCAACTGAAGAGACCCAGTACTTC | CASSAATEETQYF | TRBV19 | NA | few | TRBJ2-5
TGTGCCAGCAGTTTCGGGCGTGGGGAGACCCAGTACTTC | CASSFGRGETQYF | TRBV6-5 | NA | many | TRBJ2-5
TGCAGTGCTAGAATTACAGGGGTCAGAGATACGCAGTATTTT | CSARITGVRDTQYF | TRBV20-1 | TRBD1 | many | TRBJ2-3
TGTGCCAGCTCATCCCAAATGGGGGCCGTGAACACTGAAGCTTTCTTT | CASSSQMGAVNTEAFF | TRBV18 | NA | many | TRBJ1-1
TGTGCCAGCAGCCCCCAGGGACTAGCGGAAGAGACCCAGTACTTC | CASSPQGLAEETQYF | TRBV9 | TRBD2 | many | TRBJ2-5
TGTGCCATCAGTGATGGGGGTGAGCAGTTCTTC | CAISDGGEQFF | TRBV10-3 | NA | many | TRBJ2-1
TGCGCCAGCAGCCAATCCGGACAGGGTCAGTTGAACACTGAAGCTTTCTTT | CASSQSGQGQLNTEAFF | TRBV4-3 | TRBD1 | many | TRBJ1-1
TGTGCCACCAGTGATTTGCCGGTAGAAAAACTGTTTTTT | CATSDLPVEKLFF | TRBV24-1 | NA | NA | TRBJ1-4
TGTGCCAGCTCACCGAAACGGAGCTCCTACAATGAGCAGTTCTTC | CASSPKRSSYNEQFF | TRBV18 | NA | many | TRBJ2-1
TGTGCCAGCATCCCCCGACTCGGGGGGTCACCCACAGATACGCAGTATTTT | CASIPRLGGSPTDTQYF | TRBV12-3/TRBV12-4 | TRBD2 | many | TRBJ2-3
TGTGCCAGCAGCCAAGATGGTGGAACCTACGGGGAGCAGTACTTC | CASSQDGGTYGEQYF | TRBV14 | NA | NA | TRBJ2-7
TGTGCCAGCAGTTTAAGGAGAGAGCCGGCGGCCCCGGGGCCCCAGCATTTT | CASSLRREPAAPGPQHF | TRBV12-3/TRBV12-4 | NA | many | TRBJ1-5
TGTGCCAGCAGTTTAGTGGACGAGCAGTACTTC | CASSLVDEQYF | TRBV12-3/TRBV12-4 | NA | NA | TRBJ2-7
TGTGCCAGCAGCCAAGAGAGGTCGCGACAGGGTAAAGCTTTCTTT | CASSQERSRQGKAFF | TRBV4-2 | TRBD1 | many | TRBJ1-1
TGTGCCAGCTCACCACAGGACAACTATGGCTACACCTTC | CASSPQDNYGYTF | TRBV18 | NA | few | TRBJ1-2
TGTGCCAGCAGCCCCTACCTCTACAATGAGCAGTTCTTC | CASSPYLYNEQFF | TRBV7-2 | NA | many | TRBJ2-1
TGTGCCAGCAGCTTACAGGGACTTGTAACAGATACGCAGTATTTT | CASSLQGLVTDTQYF | TRBV7-2 | NA | few | TRBJ2-3
TGCAGCGTTGAAGATAGGGGACAGTACTATGGCTACACCTTC | CSVEDRGQYYGYTF | TRBV29-1 | TRBD1 | many | TRBJ1-2
TGTGCCAGCAGTTCTGAAATACCCGAGCAGTATTTT | CASSSEIPEQYF | TRBV7-8 | NA | many | TRBJ2-3
TGTGCCAGCAGCAAGGGACTAGCGGGGGGCGGCGAGACCCAGTACTTC | CASSKGLAGGGETQYF | TRBV7-2 | TRBD2 | many | TRBJ2-5
TGCAGTGCTAGAGATGGTGGGAGTCGTGGATATAATTCACCCCTCCACTTT | CSARDGGSRGYNSPLHF | TRBV20-1 | NA | many | TRBJ1-6
TGTGCCAGCAGTGAAATAGGCAATTCACCCCTCCACTTT | CASSEIGNSPLHF | TRBV25-1 | NA | many | TRBJ1-6
TGTGCCAGCAGCCCCCCGGGTTCACCCCTCCACTTT | CASSPPGSPLHF | TRBV7-9 | NA | once | TRBJ1-6
TGTGCCAGCAGCTTGGAGTGGGGGGAGAACACTGAAGCTTTCTTT | CASSLEWGENTEAFF | TRBV5-4 | NA | many | TRBJ1-1
TGTGCCAGCCTAACGTGGGAAGGCCCTAACAATGAGCAGTTCTTC | CASLTWEGPNNEQFF | TRBV11-2 | NA | many | TRBJ2-1
TGTGCCAGCAGCTCCCCTCTAGCGGGAAAGGAGACCCAGTACTTC | CASSSPLAGKETQYF | TRBV7-9 | TRBD2 | many | TRBJ2-5
TGTGCCAGCAGCTTAAGACAGTCTAGCACAGATACGCAGTATTTT | CASSLRQSSTDTQYF | TRBV7-2 | NA | many | TRBJ2-3
TGTGCCAGCAGTCCCCTGGGGACAGTTGAAGCTTTCTTT | CASSPLGTVEAFF | TRBV27 | TRBD1 | few | TRBJ1-1
TGTGCCAGCAGTCCCACGACAGGGTGGGGGGCCGGGGAGCTGTTTTTT | CASSPTTGWGAGELFF | TRBV12-3/TRBV12-4 | NA | many | TRBJ2-2
TGTGCCAGCAGCAAGGAGACCTCCGGCCAAGCTTTCTTT | CASSKETSGQAFF | TRBV5-6 | NA | many | TRBJ1-1
TGTGCCGGACGGACAGGCCTACACCAAGGAGACACTGAAGCTTTCTTT | CAGRTGLHQGDTEAFF | TRBV28 | TRBD1 | NA | TRBJ1-1
TGTGCCATCAGGCCCGGACAGAACTCCTACGAGCAGTACTTC | CAIRPGQNSYEQYF | TRBV10-3 | NA | many | TRBJ2-7
TGCAGTGCTAGAGAACAGACATATAGCAATCAGCCCCAGCATTTT | CSAREQTYSNQPQHF | TRBV20-1 | NA | many | TRBJ1-5